The 21 T cell receptor beta chains below were found in one sample sequenced in a study of molecular identifiers for immune sequencing clone quantification. TCRdb redid the calling of the PCR reads with MiXCR, one entry per CDR3 protein. The sample consists of approximately 550,000 distinct CDR3 sequences, approximately 25% of them appearing once. Sequenced material: naive CD8+ T cells from blood, with Jurkat cell RNA spiked in. Subset: FACS-sorted CD8+CD4-CCR7+CD45RA+ naive T cells. These receptors were obtained from a human donor in good health. Some libraries in this study had Jurkat cell RNA spiked in.

A note on this clonotype: Germline is not matched at one junction end, which may reflect a read error. This chain connects TRBV7-9 to TRBJ1-5; possible D gene TRBD1, 6 bases. The CDR3 contains 15 residues. Germline CDR1 is SEHNR and CDR2 is FQNEAQ (reference sequence). The CDR3 is CASSLGTPVDHPQHF. The CDR3 nucleotides are TGTGCCAGCAGCCTTGGGACACCAGTTGATCATCCCCAGCATTTT. The full variable domain, rest sourced from reference TRBV7-9 and TRBJ1-5, is DTGVSQNPRHKITKRGQNVTFRCDPISEHNRLYWYRQTLGQGPEFLTYFQNEAQLEKSRLLSDRFSAERPKGSFSTLEIQRTEQGDSAMYLCASSLGTPVDHPQHFGDGTRLSIL.

There are many counts of this clonotype. The gene calls are TRBV30 and TRBJ1-3; D remains unclear. Per germline, CDR1 GTSNPN and CDR2 SVGIG (reference sequence). The CDR3 length is 12 residues. V dropped 0 bases and J dropped 4 bases, with 4 bases sitting between them. The CDR3 region is CAWSVLGNTIYF. The CDR3 DNA sequence: TGTGCCTGGAGTGTATTGGGAAACACCATATATTTT.

The gene calls are TRBV4-3 and TRBJ2-7; maybe TRBD1 (5 bases). Germline V CDR1 and CDR2: LGHNA, YSLEER. The CDR3 sequence is 15 residues long. Trimming left V 4 bases short and J 9 bases short, with 22 bases between. This chain's CDR3 is CASSREWQGYDVQYF. The CDR3 DNA is TGCGCCAGCAGCCGAGAGTGGCAGGGCTACGATGTGCAGTACTTC.

The rearrangement joins TRBV19 to TRBJ1-5; D is perhaps TRBD1 (6 bases). Deletions cut 7 bases from V and 1 base from J, with 11 bases between. In germline, CDR1 is LNHDA, CDR2 SQIVND (reference sequence). The CDR3 is made up of 14 amino acids. CDR3 in amino acids: CASNIQGSNQPQHF. CDR3 nucleotides: TGTGCCAGTAACATACAGGGAAGCAATCAGCCCCAGCATTTT.

This clonotype was detected ten times or more. The DNA of the CDR3 is TGTGCCATCAGTAATGCTAGCGGACACTACTGGGAGCAGTACTTC. This translates into CAISNASGHYWEQYF. The chain is built from TRBV10-3 and TRBJ2-7; 7 bases line up with TRBD2. Germline CDR1 and CDR2: ENHRY and SYGVKD. J was trimmed by 7 bases and V by 5 bases; bases with no gene match: 14. CDR3 length equals 15 residues.

V usage is TRBV25-1 and J usage is TRBJ1-6; the match to TRBD1 covers 9 bases. V trimming: 1 base; J trimming: 9 bases; junction bases outside the gene matches: 4. This CDR3 is built from 15 residues. CDR1 is MGHDK, CDR2 SYGVNS, per germline. CDR3 DNA sequence: TGTGCCAGCAGTGAATCGGGACAGGGAGGTTCACCCCTCCACTTT. Its translation is CASSESGQGGSPLHF.

This clonotype was recorded many times. The chain uses TRBV7-2 and TRBJ2-7, with TRBD2 identical over 7 bases. The CDR3 extends over 14 amino acids. The V and J ends lost 0 bases and 4 bases, in that order; junction bases with no gene match: 3. The germline V gene encodes CDR1 SGHTA and CDR2 FQGNSA. This CDR3 reads CASSLATGRYEQYF. The DNA for the CDR3 is TGTGCCAGCAGCTTAGCTACCGGGAGGTACGAGCAGTACTTC.

Turning to this clonotype: An end of the junction does not agree with germline; a read error may underlie this. CDR3 nucleotide sequence: TGCGCCAGCAGCTTGAAGGGTCCCCAGGGAGAGCCCCAGTACTTC. Amino acid sequence: CASSLKGPQGEPQYF. V gene TRBV5-1 combines with J gene TRBJ2-5; the D gene could be TRBD1 or TRBD2 (5 bases each). Germline loops: CDR1 SGHRS, CDR2 YFSETQ. The CDR3 totals 15 residues.

About this clonotype: This may come from a read error, since a much larger clone is one base off. The rearrangement uses TRBV7-6 and TRBJ2-3; the D gene is possibly TRBD1 (6 bases). The CDR3 consists of 15 residues. Germline assignment: CDR1 SGHVS and CDR2 FNYEAQ. The DNA for the CDR3 is TGTGCCAGCAGGCTCACAGGGTCTATCACAGATGCGCAGTATTTT. Translated: CASRLTGSITDAQYF.

As for this clonotype: A much larger clone lies one base from this, so it may be a read error. The rearrangement uses TRBV10-3 and TRBJ1-1; 9 bases are shared with TRBD1. The CDR3 is made up of 11 amino acids. CDR1 and CDR2 (germline): ENHRY, SYGVKD. Losses at the gene ends were 9 bases for V and 11 bases for J; bases not matched to a gene: 7. In nucleotides, the CDR3 is TGTGCCATTGGACAGGGGCCGGAGGCTTTCTTT. Translating gives CAIGQGPEAFF.

Details on this clonotype: One base away lies a much larger clone, so this may be a sequencing read error. This chain uses TRBV6-5 with TRBJ1-4; D may be TRBD1 (5 bases). Trimming shortened V by 5 bases and J by 2 bases, and 12 bases separated the two germline ends. Germline assignment: CDR1 MNHEY and CDR2 SVGAGI. The CDR3 length is 15 residues. Here the CDR3 reads CASSGRVSTNEKLFF. CDR3 bases: TGTGCCAGCAGTGGCAGGGTCTCGACTAATGAAAAACTGTTTTTT.

As concerns this clonotype: At one end, the junction sequence differs from germline, possibly due to a read error. The chain joins TRBV7-2 to TRBJ2-1; maybe TRBD1 (7 bases). Germline values: CDR1 SGHTA, CDR2 FQGNSA. There are 13 residues in the CDR3. The DNA for the CDR3 is TGTGCCTGCAGCTTAGCAGGGGGGAGTGAGCAGTTCTTC. It is translated as CACSLAGGSEQFF.

This clonotype was recorded many times. The chain couples TRBV20-1 to TRBJ2-3; TRBD2 matches at 14 bases. The CDR3 extends over 19 amino acids. V was clipped by 7 bases and J by 6 bases; unmatched bases: 21. Germline V gene lookup returns CDR1 DFQATT and CDR2 SNEGSKA (reference sequence). As DNA, the CDR3 is TGCAGTGTAGAAGAAACCGGGACTAGCGGGAGATGGATCGGGGATACGCAGTATTTT. Translation: CSVEETGTSGRWIGDTQYF.

As concerns this clonotype: A read error may produce the germline difference seen at one junction end. V usage is TRBV20-1 and J usage is TRBJ2-7; 11 bases match TRBD2. Germline V CDR1 and CDR2: DFQATT, SNEGSKA (reference sequence). The CDR3 sequence is 13 residues long. CDR3 in amino acids: CSAKTSGTYGQYF. In nucleotides, the CDR3 is TGCAGTGCAAAGACTAGCGGGACCTACGGGCAGTACTTC.

This clonotype has at least ten counts. The genes are TRBV29-1 and TRBJ2-5, with D possibly matching TRBD2 (5 bases). Trimming took 3 bases from V and 0 from J, leaving 11 bases between them. The germline V gene has CDR1 SQVTM and CDR2 ANQGSEA. CDR3 length equals 14 residues. CDR3 sequence reads: CSVDAGVYQETQYF. As DNA, the CDR3 is TGCAGCGTTGATGCCGGGGTTTACCAAGAGACCCAGTACTTC.

Notes on this clonotype: A much larger clone differs from this one at a single base, so this may be a read error. The chain carries TRBV27 and TRBJ2-7; D is uncertain. Trimming shortened V by 3 bases and J by 5 bases, and 14 bases separated the two germline ends. Germline V gives CDR1 MNHEY, CDR2 SMNVEV (reference sequence). The CDR3 loop spans 14 amino acids. CDR3 loop: CASSFSPGANEQYF. In nucleotides, the CDR3 is TGTGCCAGCAGTTTCTCACCCGGCGCCAACGAGCAGTACTTC.

For this clonotype: A much bigger clone sits one base away, suggesting this may be a read error. V usage is TRBV6-2 or TRBV6-3 and J usage is TRBJ2-2; tentatively, D is TRBD2 (5 bases). There are 12 residues in the CDR3. Germline-derived CDR1 and CDR2 are MNHEY and SVGEGT. The chain's CDR3 is CASSYGPGELLF. The DNA for the CDR3 is TGTGCCAGCAGTTACGGCCCCGGGGAGCTGCTTTTT.

This sequence joins TRBV15 and TRBJ1-5, with 7 bases fitting TRBD1. With V trimmed by 5 bases and J by 7 bases, 11 bases remained unmatched. The CDR3 runs to 15 residues. Per germline, CDR1 LNHNV and CDR2 YYDKDF (reference sequence). The CDR3 DNA is TGTGCCACCAGCTCAACTGAGGGGGCCACCCAGCCCCAGCATTTT. Residues: CATSSTEGATQPQHF.

Comments on this clonotype: This may arise from a read error, as a much more abundant clone is one base away. The chain carries TRBV29-1 and TRBJ2-3; TRBD2 might be the D (5 bases). V was clipped by 3 bases and J by 5 bases, with 15 bases between them. Germline values: CDR1 SQVTM, CDR2 ANQGSEA. The CDR3 has 14 residues. CDR3: CSVEAPTEGDTQYF. The CDR3 DNA sequence: TGCAGCGTTGAGGCGCCAACAGAGGGAGATACGCAGTATTTT.

The rearrangement links TRBV14 to TRBJ2-7, with 10 positions matching TRBD2. Germline V CDR1 and CDR2: SGHDN, FVKESK. V lost 2 bases and J lost 4; bases outside the gene matches: 8. The CDR3 runs to 16 residues. CDR3 nucleotide sequence: TGTGCCAGCAGCCAAAGGGGAGCGGGAGGGCCATACGAGCAGTACTTC. It translates to CASSQRGAGGPYEQYF.

The chain recombines TRBV9 with TRBJ1-2, with D tentatively TRBD1 (5 bases). The CDR3 has 13 amino acids. Deletions cut 4 bases from V and 4 bases from J, with 11 bases between. Germline CDR1 and CDR2: SGDLS and YYNGEE. The CDR3 loop is CASSPGGGYGYTF. In DNA, the CDR3 is TGTGCCAGCAGCCCCGGTGGGGGCTATGGCTACACCTTC.